This paragraph reports one T cell receptor (beta chain). Its antigen is not yet known. No base quality values were provided; no much bigger clone lies one nucleotide off. The CDR3 numbers 12 residues from cysteine through phenylalanine. Only the CDR3 DNA stays, 36 bases, in frame from base 1. In the germline V gene (reference sequence), CDR1 corresponds to SEHNR and CDR2 to FQNEAQ. The germline ends are 6 bases apart after V is trimmed by 2 bases and J by 7 bases. These data originate in a study of cytotoxic CD8 clonotypes in ibrutinib-treated CLL (dated by TCRdb to the early 2020s). With respect to the entire study: The cohort was composed of about 10 relapsed/refractory and approximately 16 treatment-naive patients; IGHV unmutated status was identified in 17 patients. All remission and progressive disease samples were collected while patients were still receiving ibrutinib. Response samples were obtained after a median of approximately twelve months of treatment, with a range of about 6 to 36 months. An average of around 250,000 productive templates and 94,082 productive rearrangements was obtained per sample. Cryopreserved peripheral blood mononuclear cells were collected before treatment, at response, and at either disease progression or sustained remission. Partial responses were observed in roughly 24 patients and complete responses in 2; after a median follow-up of roughly 62 months, remission was maintained in approximately 14 patients and progression was observed in approximately 12. Of the roughly 86 people in the trial, around 26 had longitudinal samples available. General conclusions and limits of the study: Public clonotypes were rare and either contracted or stayed stable during treatment, and the rise in clonality at ibrutinib response reflected the expansion of private clonotypes. Lymph node repertoires were not examined, and the timing of sampling was not matched between patients in sustained remission and those whose disease progressed. Baseline clonality was found to be higher than that of age-matched healthy donors and was strongly correlated with circulating CD8+ T-cell counts. At ibrutinib response clonality went up, during sustained remission it held steady, and at progression it dropped back toward baseline.

For TCR beta library preparation, roughly 2 micrograms of genomic DNA were extracted from the cryopreserved PBMCs. Longitudinal blood samples from CLL patients receiving ibrutinib monotherapy were subjected to high-throughput TCR beta sequencing. The patients were enrolled in a single-center, open-label phase 2 trial of ibrutinib monotherapy. A MiSeq instrument was used for deep resolution sequencing, which targeted depths ranging from 1 in 1 million up to 1 in 200,000 T cells, with coverage averaging 10x for each clonotype. TCR beta libraries were generated with the immunoSEQ hsTCRB Kit. Regarding the original processing steps: The data were analyzed with ImmunoSEQ Analyzer and ImmunoSEQ Data Assistant, and V, D and J gene assignments followed IMGT definitions. Clonality was computed as one minus normalized Shannon entropy of productive rearrangement frequencies, ranging from 0 to 1. Public clonotype analysis was restricted to overrepresented clonotypes comprising at least 0.05% of each patient's repertoire. Roughly 13 age-matched healthy donor repertoires from immuneACCESS served as clonality controls. The table was pulled from immuneACCESS by TCRdb, which kept in-frame rearrangements only. Such tables lose some clones; where checked, under half of the loss comes from unresolved V genes, and the rest has no known cause. Clone size and V and J calls were adopted from that table, with D and trimming inferred from the DNA. In all, the sample holds about 140,000 clones, and more than 75% of those were seen once. The ten largest clones represent 7.6% of the sample.

The source material was PBMCs, sampled after 36 months of ibrutinib treatment. The sequence was obtained from a human donor with chronic lymphocytic leukemia. The chain couples TRBV7-9 to TRBJ2-1, with TRBD1 as a weak D call on 5 bases. Here the CDR3 is given as CASSLQGNEQFF. The nucleotide sequence is given as TGTGCCAGCAGCTTACAGGGTAATGAGCAGTTCTTC.